Listed below are T cell receptor beta chains from one sample, sequenced in a study of T cell responses to AZD1222 COVID-19 vaccine. Generated by immunoSEQ multiplex PCR, the TCRdb table keeps only in-frame clones and is missing some. The data hold 200,000 to 250,000 clones, with about 94% observed a single time. The sample here was peripheral blood, taken 28 days after the second dose of the MenACWY control vaccine. These receptors all stem from an adult who received the MenACWY meningococcal vaccine as a control. The CDR3 runs from the conserved cysteine through the conserved F or W. Each record gives: clone size, D gene, V gene, J gene, CDR3 protein, CDR3 DNA. D genes are given only for firm matches. Size is stated for part of the rows, as once, few or many counts, or as a class when the clone is expanded.

size: NA
D: NA
V: TRBV5-1
J: TRBJ1-5
CDR3: CASSSLTRPEINQPQHF
DNA: TGCGCCAGCAGCTCCCTAACTCGACCCGAGATTAATCAGCCCCAGCATTTT

size: NA
D: NA
V: TRBV30
J: TRBJ1-4
CDR3: CAWSAGAFNEKLFF
DNA: TGTGCCTGGAGTGCCGGGGCTTTTAATGAAAAACTGTTTTTT

size: NA
D: TRBD1
V: TRBV6-4
J: TRBJ2-2
CDR3: CASSPTGVTGELFF
DNA: TGTGCCAGCAGTCCGACAGGGGTCACCGGGGAGCTGTTTTTT

size: once
D: TRBD1
V: TRBV19
J: TRBJ2-7
CDR3: CASSRTGSSYEQYF
DNA: TGTGCCAGTAGCCGGACAGGTTCTTCCTACGAGCAGTACTTC

size: NA
D: NA
V: TRBV11-2
J: TRBJ2-5
CDR3: CASRVRTEQETQYF
DNA: TGTGCCAGCAGGGTCCGGACGGAACAAGAGACCCAGTACTTC

size: NA
D: NA
V: TRBV12-3/TRBV12-4
J: TRBJ1-1
CDR3: CASSLSENTEAFF
DNA: TGTGCCAGCAGTTTATCAGAGAACACTGAAGCTTTCTTT

size: once
D: NA
V: TRBV28
J: TRBJ2-7
CDR3: CASSSPGGRREQYF
DNA: TGTGCCAGCAGTTCCCCGGGGGGCAGGAGGGAGCAGTACTTC

size: NA
D: TRBD1
V: TRBV7-2
J: TRBJ1-5
CDR3: CASSSGQGDQPQHF
DNA: TGTGCCAGCAGCTCGGGACAGGGGGATCAGCCCCAGCATTTT

size: NA
D: NA
V: TRBV10-3
J: TRBJ2-7
CDR3: CAISESMGTEQYF
DNA: TGTGCCATCAGTGAGTCGATGGGGACCGAGCAGTACTTC

size: NA
D: TRBD2
V: TRBV19
J: TRBJ2-7
CDR3: CASSSGGAYEQYF
DNA: TGTGCCAGTAGCTCGGGAGGAGCCTACGAGCAGTACTTC

size: NA
D: NA
V: TRBV9
J: TRBJ1-2
CDR3: CASSSLESRAYGYTF
DNA: TGTGCCAGCAGCTCGTTGGAAAGTAGGGCGTATGGCTACACCTTC

size: NA
D: TRBD1
V: TRBV6-1
J: TRBJ2-6
CDR3: CASSAGQFNGANVLTF
DNA: TGTGCCAGCAGTGCGGGACAGTTTAATGGGGCCAACGTCCTGACTTTC